This section outlines one TCR beta chain sequence together with its context. These data originate in a study of blood T cell repertoires in COVID-19. As for the study in general: In each case, the material was cDNA or gDNA derived from T cells, B-cell-depleted T cells, or PBMCs.

TCRdb's copy holds only in-frame clones and misses some; the assay was immunoSEQ multiplex PCR. This table holds 150,000 to 200,000 clones, about 80% found once. The CDR3 spans 13 residues. The germline CDR1 and CDR2 sequences are GTSNPN and SVGIG (reference sequence). Trimming removed 3 bases at V and 10 bases at J, with 13 bases between. This chain links TRBV30 with TRBJ1-6; no definite D call. The sequence came from a woman older than 75 with acute or convalescent COVID-19. The sequencing input was peripheral blood. The CDR3 region is CAWRAGVGSPLHF. The CDR3 DNA is TGTGCCTGGAGGGCGGGAGTCGGATCACCCCTCCACTTT.